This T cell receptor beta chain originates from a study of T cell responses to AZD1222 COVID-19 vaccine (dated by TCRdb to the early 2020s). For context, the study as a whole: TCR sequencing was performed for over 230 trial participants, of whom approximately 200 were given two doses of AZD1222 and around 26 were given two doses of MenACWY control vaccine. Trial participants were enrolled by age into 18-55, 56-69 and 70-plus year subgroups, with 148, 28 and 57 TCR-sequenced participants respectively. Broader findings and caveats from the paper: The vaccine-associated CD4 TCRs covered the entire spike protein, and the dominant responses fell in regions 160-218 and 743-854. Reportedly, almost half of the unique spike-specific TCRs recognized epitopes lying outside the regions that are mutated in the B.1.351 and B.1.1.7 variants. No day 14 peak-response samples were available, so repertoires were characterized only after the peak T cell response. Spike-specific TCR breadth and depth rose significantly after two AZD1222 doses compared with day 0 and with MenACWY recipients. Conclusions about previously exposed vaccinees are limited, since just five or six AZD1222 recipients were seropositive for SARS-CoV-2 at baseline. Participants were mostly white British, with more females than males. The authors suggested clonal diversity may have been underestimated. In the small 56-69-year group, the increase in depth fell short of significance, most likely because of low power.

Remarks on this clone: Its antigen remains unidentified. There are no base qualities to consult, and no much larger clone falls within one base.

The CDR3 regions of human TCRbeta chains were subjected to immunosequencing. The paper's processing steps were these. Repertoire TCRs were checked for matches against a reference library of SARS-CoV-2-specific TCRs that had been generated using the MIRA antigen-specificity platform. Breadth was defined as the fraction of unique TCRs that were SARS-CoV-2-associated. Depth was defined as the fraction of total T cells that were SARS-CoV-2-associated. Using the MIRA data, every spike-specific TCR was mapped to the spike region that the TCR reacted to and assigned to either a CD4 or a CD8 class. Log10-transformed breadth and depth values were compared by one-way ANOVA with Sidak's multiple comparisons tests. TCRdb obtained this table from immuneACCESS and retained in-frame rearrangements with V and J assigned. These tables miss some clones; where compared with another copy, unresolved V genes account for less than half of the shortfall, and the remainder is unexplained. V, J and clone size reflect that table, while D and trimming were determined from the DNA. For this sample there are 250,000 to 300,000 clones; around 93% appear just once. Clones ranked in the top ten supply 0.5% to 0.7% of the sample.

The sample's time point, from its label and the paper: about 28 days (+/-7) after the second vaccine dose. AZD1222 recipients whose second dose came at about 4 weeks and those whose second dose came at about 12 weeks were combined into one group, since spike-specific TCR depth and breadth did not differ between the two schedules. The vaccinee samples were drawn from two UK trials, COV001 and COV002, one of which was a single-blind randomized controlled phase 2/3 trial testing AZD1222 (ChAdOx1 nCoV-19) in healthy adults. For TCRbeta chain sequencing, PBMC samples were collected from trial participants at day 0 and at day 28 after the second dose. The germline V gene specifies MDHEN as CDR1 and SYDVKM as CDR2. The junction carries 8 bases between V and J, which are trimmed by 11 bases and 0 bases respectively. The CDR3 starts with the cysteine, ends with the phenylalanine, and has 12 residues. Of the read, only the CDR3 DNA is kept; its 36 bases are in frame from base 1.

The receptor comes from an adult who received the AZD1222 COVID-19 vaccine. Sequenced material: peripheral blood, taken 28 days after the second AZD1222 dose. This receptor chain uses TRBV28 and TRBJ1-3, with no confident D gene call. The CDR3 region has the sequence CASIASGNTIYF. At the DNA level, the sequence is TGTGCCTCTATCGCCTCTGGAAACACCATATATTTT.